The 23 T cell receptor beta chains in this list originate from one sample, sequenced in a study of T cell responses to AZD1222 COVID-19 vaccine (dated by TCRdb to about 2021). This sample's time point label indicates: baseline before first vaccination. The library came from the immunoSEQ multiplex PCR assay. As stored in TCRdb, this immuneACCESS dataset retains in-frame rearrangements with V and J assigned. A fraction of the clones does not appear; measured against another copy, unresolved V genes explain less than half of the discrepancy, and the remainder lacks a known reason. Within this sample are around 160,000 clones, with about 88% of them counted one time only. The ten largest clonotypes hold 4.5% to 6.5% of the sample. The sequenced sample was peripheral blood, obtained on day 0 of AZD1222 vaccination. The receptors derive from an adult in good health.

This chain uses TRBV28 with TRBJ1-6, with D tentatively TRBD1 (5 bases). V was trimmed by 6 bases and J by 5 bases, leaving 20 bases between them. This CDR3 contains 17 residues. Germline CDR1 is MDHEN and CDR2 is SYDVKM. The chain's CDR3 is CASSGHSQFRNNSPLHF. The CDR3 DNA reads TGTGCCAGCAGCGGACATAGCCAGTTTAGAAATAATTCACCCCTCCACTTT.

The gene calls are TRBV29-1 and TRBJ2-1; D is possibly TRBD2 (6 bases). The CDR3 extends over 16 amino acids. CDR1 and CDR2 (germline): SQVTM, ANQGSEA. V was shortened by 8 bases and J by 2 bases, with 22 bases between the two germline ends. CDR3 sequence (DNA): TGCAGCCTACTCGGGGTGGCGGGGAAGACCTACAATGAGCAGTTCTTC. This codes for CSLLGVAGKTYNEQFF.

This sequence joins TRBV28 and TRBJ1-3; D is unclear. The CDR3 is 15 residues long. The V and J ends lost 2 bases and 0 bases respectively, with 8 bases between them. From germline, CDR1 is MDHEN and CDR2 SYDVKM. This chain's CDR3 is CASSLIPSSGNTIYF. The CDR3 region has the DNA TGTGCCAGCAGTTTAATCCCAAGCTCTGGAAACACCATATATTTT.

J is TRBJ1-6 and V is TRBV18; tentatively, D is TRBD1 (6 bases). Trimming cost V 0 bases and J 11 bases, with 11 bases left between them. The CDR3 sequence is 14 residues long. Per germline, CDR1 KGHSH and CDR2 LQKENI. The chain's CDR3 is CASSPPRGGAPLHF. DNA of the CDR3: TGTGCCAGCTCACCACCGAGGGGGGGGGCACCCCTCCACTTT.

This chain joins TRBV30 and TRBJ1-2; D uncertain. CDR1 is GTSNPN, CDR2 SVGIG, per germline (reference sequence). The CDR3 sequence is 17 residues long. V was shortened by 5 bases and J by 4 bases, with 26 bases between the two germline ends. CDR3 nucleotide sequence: TGTGCCTGGGGCTGGAGCAGCAGAACTAATGGTAGCTATGGCTACACCTTC. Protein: CAWGWSSRTNGSYGYTF. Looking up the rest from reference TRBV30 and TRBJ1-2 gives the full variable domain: SQTIHQWPATLVQPVGSPLSLECTVEGTSNPNLYWYRQAAGRGLQLLFYSVGIGQISSEVPQNLSASRPQDRQFILSSKKLLLSDSGFYLCAWGWSSRTNGSYGYTFGSGTRLTVV.

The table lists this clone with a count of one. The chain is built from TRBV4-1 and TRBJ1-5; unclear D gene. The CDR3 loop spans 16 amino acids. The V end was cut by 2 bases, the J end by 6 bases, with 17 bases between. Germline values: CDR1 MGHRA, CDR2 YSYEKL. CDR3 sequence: CASSQTGPSPSQPQHF. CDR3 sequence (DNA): TGCGCCAGCAGCCAAACCGGACCGAGCCCCAGTCAGCCCCAGCATTTT.

CDR3 sequence (DNA): TGTGCCACCAGCGTAGGGAGGGAGAAGAGAGGTGAGCAGTTCTTC. Amino acid sequence: CATSVGREKRGEQFF. The chain uses TRBV15 and TRBJ2-1, with 7 nucleotides matching TRBD2. Germline CDR1 is LNHNV and CDR2 is YYDKDF (reference sequence). V lost 5 bases and J lost 9; bases outside the gene matches: 13. This CDR3 region has 15 residues. The entire variable domain, with the rest obtained from reference TRBV15 and TRBJ2-1, is as follows: DAMVIQNPRYQVTQFGKPVTLSCSQTLNHNVMYWYQQKSSQAPKLLFHYYDKDFNNEADTPDNFQSRRPNTSFCFLDIRSPGLGDTAMYLCATSVGREKRGEQFFGPGTRLTVL.

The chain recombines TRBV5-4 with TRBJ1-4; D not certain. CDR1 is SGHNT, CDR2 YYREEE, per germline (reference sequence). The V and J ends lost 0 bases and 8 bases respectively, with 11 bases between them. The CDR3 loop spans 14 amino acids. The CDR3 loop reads CASSLGLKSEKLFF. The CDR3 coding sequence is TGTGCCAGCAGCTTGGGCTTGAAGAGCGAAAAACTGTTTTTT. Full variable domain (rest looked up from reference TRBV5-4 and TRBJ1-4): ETGVTQSPTHLIKTRGQQVTLRCSSQSGHNTVSWYQQALGQGPQFIFQYYREEENGRGNFPPRFSGLQFPNYSSELNVNALELDDSALYLCASSLGLKSEKLFFGSGTQLSVL.

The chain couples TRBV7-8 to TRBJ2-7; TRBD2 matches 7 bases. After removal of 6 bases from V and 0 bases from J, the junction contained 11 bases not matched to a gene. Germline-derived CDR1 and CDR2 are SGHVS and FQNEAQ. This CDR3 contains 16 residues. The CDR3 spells CASSYLGGADSYEQYF. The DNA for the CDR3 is TGTGCCAGCAGTTACCTGGGAGGGGCGGACTCCTACGAGCAGTACTTC. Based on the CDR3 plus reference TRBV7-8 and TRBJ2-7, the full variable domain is GAGVSQSPRYKVAKRGQDVALRCDPISGHVSLFWYQQALGQGPEFLTYFQNEAQLDKSGLPSDRFFAERPEGSVSTLKIQRTQQEDSAVYLCASSYLGGADSYEQYFGPGTRLTVT.

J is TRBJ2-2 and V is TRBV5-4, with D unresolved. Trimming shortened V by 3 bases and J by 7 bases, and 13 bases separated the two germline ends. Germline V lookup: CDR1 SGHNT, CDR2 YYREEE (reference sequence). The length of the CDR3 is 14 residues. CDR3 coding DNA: TGTGCCAGCAGCTCACCAACTACGCGCGGGGAGCTGTTTTTT. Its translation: CASSSPTTRGELFF. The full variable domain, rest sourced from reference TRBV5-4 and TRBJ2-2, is ETGVTQSPTHLIKTRGQQVTLRCSSQSGHNTVSWYQQALGQGPQFIFQYYREEENGRGNFPPRFSGLQFPNYSSELNVNALELDDSALYLCASSSPTTRGELFFGEGSRLTVL.

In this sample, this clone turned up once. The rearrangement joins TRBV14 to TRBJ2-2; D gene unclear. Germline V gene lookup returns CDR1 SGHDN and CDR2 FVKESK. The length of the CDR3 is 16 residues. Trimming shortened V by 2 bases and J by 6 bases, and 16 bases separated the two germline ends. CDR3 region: CASSQQLAKNPGELFF. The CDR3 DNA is TGTGCCAGCAGCCAACAACTCGCTAAGAATCCCGGGGAGCTGTTTTTT.

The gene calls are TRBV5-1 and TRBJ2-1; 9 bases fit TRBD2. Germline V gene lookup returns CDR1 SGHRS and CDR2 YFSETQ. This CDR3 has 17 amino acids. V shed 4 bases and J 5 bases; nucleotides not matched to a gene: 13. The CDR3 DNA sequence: TGCGCCAGCAGCCCCGGAGGCAGACTAGCGGTGCACAATGAGCAGTTCTTC. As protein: CASSPGGRLAVHNEQFF.

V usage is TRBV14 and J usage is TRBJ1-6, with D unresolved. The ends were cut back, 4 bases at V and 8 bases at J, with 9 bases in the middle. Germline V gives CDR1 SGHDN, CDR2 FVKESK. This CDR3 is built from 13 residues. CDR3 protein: CASSLPGDSPLHF. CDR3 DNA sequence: TGTGCCAGCAGCCTCCCTGGTGATTCACCCCTCCACTTT.

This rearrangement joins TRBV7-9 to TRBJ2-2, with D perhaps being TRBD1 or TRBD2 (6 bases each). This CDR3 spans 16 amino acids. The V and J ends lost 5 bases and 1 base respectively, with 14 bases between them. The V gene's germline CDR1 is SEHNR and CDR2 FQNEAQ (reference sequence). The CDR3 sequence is CASSPTGGWNTGELFF. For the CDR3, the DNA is TGTGCCAGCAGCCCCACCGGGGGCTGGAACACCGGGGAGCTGTTTTTT.

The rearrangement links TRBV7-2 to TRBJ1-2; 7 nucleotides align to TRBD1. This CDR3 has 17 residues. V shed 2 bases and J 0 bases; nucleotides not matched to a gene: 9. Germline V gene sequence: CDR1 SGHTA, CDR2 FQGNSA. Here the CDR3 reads CASSLRGQGKANYGYTF. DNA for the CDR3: TGTGCCAGCAGCTTAAGGGGGCAGGGCAAGGCTAACTATGGCTACACCTTC.

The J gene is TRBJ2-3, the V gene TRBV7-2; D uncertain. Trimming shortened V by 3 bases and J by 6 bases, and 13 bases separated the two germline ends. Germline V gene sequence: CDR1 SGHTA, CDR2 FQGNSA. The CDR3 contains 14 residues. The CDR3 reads CASSFDSSTDTQYF. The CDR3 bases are TGTGCCAGCAGCTTTGATAGTTCAACGGATACGCAGTATTTT.

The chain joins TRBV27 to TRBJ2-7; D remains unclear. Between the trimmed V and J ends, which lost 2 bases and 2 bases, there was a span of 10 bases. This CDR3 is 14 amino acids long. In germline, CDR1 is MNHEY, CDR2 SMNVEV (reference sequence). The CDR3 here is CASSLGSSAYEQYF. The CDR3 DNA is TGTGCCAGCAGTTTAGGCAGCTCCGCCTACGAGCAGTACTTC.

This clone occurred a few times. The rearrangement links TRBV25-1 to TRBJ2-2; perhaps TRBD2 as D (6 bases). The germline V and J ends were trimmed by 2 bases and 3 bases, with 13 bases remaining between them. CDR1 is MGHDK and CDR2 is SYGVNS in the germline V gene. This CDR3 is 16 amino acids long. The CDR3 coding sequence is TGTGCCAGCAGTGAAATAGGCAGGGAGGACACCGGGGAGCTGTTTTTT. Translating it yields CASSEIGREDTGELFF. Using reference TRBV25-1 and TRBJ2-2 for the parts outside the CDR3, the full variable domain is EADIYQTPRYLVIGTGKKITLECSQTMGHDKMYWYQQDPGMELHLIHYSYGVNSTEKGDLSSESTVSRIRTEHFPLTLESARPSHTSQYLCASSEIGREDTGELFFGEGSRLTVL.

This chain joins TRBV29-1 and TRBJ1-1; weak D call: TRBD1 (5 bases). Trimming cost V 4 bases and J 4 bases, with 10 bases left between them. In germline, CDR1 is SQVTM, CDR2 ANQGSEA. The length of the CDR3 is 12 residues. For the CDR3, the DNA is TGCAGCGTTGTCAGGGCGGGCACTGAAGCTTTCTTT. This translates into CSVVRAGTEAFF.

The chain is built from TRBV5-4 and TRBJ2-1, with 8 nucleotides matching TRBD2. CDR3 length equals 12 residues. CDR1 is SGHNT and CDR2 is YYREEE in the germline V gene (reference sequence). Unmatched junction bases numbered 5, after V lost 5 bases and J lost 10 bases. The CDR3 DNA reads TGTGCCAGCAGTACCGGCGGGAGGGAGCAGTTCTTC. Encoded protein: CASSTGGREQFF.

The CDR3 coding sequence is TGTGCCAGCAGCCCTCTAGCGAGAAGCTACTACAATGAGCAGTTCTTC. Translating it yields CASSPLARSYYNEQFF. The V call is TRBV7-3, the J call TRBJ2-1; possibly TRBD2 for D (6 bases). Germline CDR1 reads SGHTA; CDR2 reads FQGTGA. The CDR3 runs 16 residues. V lost 5 bases to trimming and J lost 3 bases, with 17 bases between them. Using reference TRBV7-3 and TRBJ2-1 for the parts outside the CDR3, the full variable domain is GAGVSQTPSNKVTEKGKYVELRCDPISGHTALYWYRQSLGQGPEFLIYFQGTGAADDSGLPNDRFFAVRPEGSVSTLKIQRTERGDSAVYLCASSPLARSYYNEQFFGPGTRLTVL.

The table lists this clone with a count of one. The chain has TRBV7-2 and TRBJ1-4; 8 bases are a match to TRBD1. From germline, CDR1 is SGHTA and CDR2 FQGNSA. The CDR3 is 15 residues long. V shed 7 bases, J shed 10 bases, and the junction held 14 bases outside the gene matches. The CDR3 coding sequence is TGTGCCAGCACCCAAAGGACAGGGTTGAAGGGAAAACTGTTTTTT. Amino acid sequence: CASTQRTGLKGKLFF.

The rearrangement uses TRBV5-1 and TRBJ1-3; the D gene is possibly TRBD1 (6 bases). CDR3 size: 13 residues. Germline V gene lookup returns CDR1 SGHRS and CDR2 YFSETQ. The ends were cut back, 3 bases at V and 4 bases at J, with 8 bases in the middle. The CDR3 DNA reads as TGCGCCAGCAGCTCCGGGACAGGAAACACCATATATTTT. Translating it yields CASSSGTGNTIYF. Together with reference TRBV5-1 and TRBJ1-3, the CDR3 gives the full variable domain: KAGVTQTPRYLIKTRGQQVTLSCSPISGHRSVSWYQQTPGQGLQFLFEYFSETQRNKGNFPGRFSGRQFSNSRSEMNVSTLELGDSALYLCASSSGTGNTIYFGEGSWLTVV.